Shown below are 9 T cell receptor beta chains from a single sample sequenced in a study of response to subunit inactivated influenza vaccine. TCRdb used MiXCR to reprocess the RT-PCR reads, holding one entry per CDR3 protein. The sample shows around 520,000 distinct CDR3 sequences, 25% of them seen only once. The specimen comprised CD4+ T cells sorted from PBMCs, sampled 5 to 6 days after vaccination. The receptors were sampled from a man in his forties or fifties who received an inactivated influenza vaccine.

V is TRBV7-2 and J is TRBJ2-7; D gene ambiguous. CDR3 length: 15 amino acids. Germline V lookup: CDR1 SGHTA, CDR2 FQGNSA. V lost 0 bases, J lost 6 bases, and 15 bases lay in between. The CDR3 DNA is TGTGCCAGCAGCTTAGCGGGCGCCAACCCCTCCGAGCAGTACTTC. This codes for CASSLAGANPSEQYF. The entire variable domain, with the rest obtained from reference TRBV7-2 and TRBJ2-7, is as follows: GAGVSQSPSNKVTEKGKDVELRCDPISGHTALYWYRQSLGQGLEFLIYFQGNSAPDKSGLPSDRFSAERTGGSVSTLTIQRTQQEDSAVYLCASSLAGANPSEQYFGPGTRLTVT.

This clonotype occurred many times. V gene TRBV10-3 combines with J gene TRBJ2-2, with 10 bases that match TRBD2. Per the germline V gene, CDR1 is ENHRY and CDR2 is SYGVKD. V gave up 6 bases and J gave up 1 base; unmatched junction bases: 8. CDR3 length: 17 amino acids. The CDR3 nucleotides read TGTGCCATCAGGAGGGGAGGACTAGCGGAGAACACCGGGGAGCTGTTTTTT. Translated, it gives CAIRRGGLAENTGELFF.

This clonotype was observed a handful of times. The gene calls are TRBV5-1 and TRBJ1-2; 7 positions agree with TRBD1. Germline values: CDR1 SGHRS, CDR2 YFSETQ. This CDR3 has 14 amino acids. With V trimmed by 3 bases and J by 1 base, 3 bases remained unmatched. The CDR3 here is CASSWDSLNYGYTF. In nucleotides, the CDR3 is TGCGCCAGCAGCTGGGACAGCCTTAACTATGGCTACACCTTC. Combining the CDR3 with reference TRBV5-1 and TRBJ1-2 gives the whole variable domain KAGVTQTPRYLIKTRGQQVTLSCSPISGHRSVSWYQQTPGQGLQFLFEYFSETQRNKGNFPGRFSGRQFSNSRSEMNVSTLELGDSALYLCASSWDSLNYGYTFGSGTRLTVV.

This clonotype was seen repeatedly, ten times or more. The chain links TRBV9 to TRBJ2-2; D gene uncertain. This CDR3 contains 13 residues. V shed 5 bases and J shed 7 bases, with 12 bases lying between them. Germline V CDR1 and CDR2: SGDLS, YYNGEE. The CDR3: CASSLSTGGELFF. In DNA, the CDR3 is TGTGCCAGCAGTCTAAGTACGGGCGGGGAGCTGTTTTTT.

This CDR3 reads CAVLDTAKNIQYF. As DNA, the CDR3 is TGTGCCGTACTGGATACAGCCAAAAACATTCAGTACTTC. The rearrangement links TRBV10-3 to TRBJ2-4; D is unclear. The CDR3 consists of 13 residues. V shed 11 bases and J shed 0 bases, with 11 bases lying between them. The germline gives CDR1 ENHRY, CDR2 SYGVKD.

This clonotype was recorded a few times. The CDR3, as DNA: TGTGCCAGCAGCATGGGACTAACTACCGATACGCAGTATTTT. Translating gives CASSMGLTTDTQYF. The chain has TRBV11-1 and TRBJ2-3; 7 bases are shared with TRBD2. This CDR3 contains 14 residues. The V and J ends lost 5 bases and 6 bases, in that order; junction bases with no gene match: 8. Germline CDR1 is SGHAT and CDR2 is FQDESV (reference sequence).

This clonotype appeared many times. The chain has TRBV12-3 or TRBV12-4 and TRBJ2-2; D remains ambiguous. The CDR3 has 14 amino acids. The germline V and J ends were trimmed by 5 bases and 0 bases, with 7 bases remaining between them. As DNA, the CDR3 is TGTGCCAGCAGTCCCTATTCGAACACCGGGGAGCTGTTTTTT. Residues: CASSPYSNTGELFF.

This clonotype came up a few times. The J gene is TRBJ2-3, the V gene TRBV20-1; D gene uncertain. Trimming pared 0 bases from V and 6 bases from J, leaving 10 bases between. The germline gives CDR1 DFQATT, CDR2 SNEGSKA (reference sequence). CDR3 length: 13 amino acids. CDR3 DNA: TGCAGTGCTAGAGATATAGGGATGGATACGCAGTATTTT. The encoded protein is CSARDIGMDTQYF.

This clonotype appeared a few times. The chain couples TRBV29-1 to TRBJ2-7; 11 nucleotides align to TRBD1. The CDR3 covers 14 residues. CDR1 is SQVTM and CDR2 is ANQGSEA in the germline V gene. Trimming at V came to 4 bases and at J to 2 bases, leaving 4 bases not matched to a gene. The CDR3 DNA follows: TGCAGCGTTGGGACAGGGGGCCCTGCCTACGAGCAGTACTTC. It specifies CSVGTGGPAYEQYF.